This T cell receptor (beta chain) was observed in a study of T-cell reconstitution after alpha-beta-depleted transplantation in children. This clonotype was recorded a few times. The antigen remains undetermined. The CDR3 length is 15 residues. V lost 1 base, J lost 2 bases, and 14 bases lay in between. Germline values: CDR1 DFQATT, CDR2 SNEGSKA (reference sequence). Unique molecular identifiers were incorporated into the prepared TCRbeta library. A single record per CDR3 protein comes from TCRdb applying MiXCR to the PCR reads. The repertoire holds 540,000 or so distinct CDR3 sequences, with approximately 22% as singletons. Whole-study results and caveats: Newly produced T cells mostly accounted for T-cell counts and diversity one year post-transplant.

This receptor was identified in a boy under two years old who had a stem cell transplant for acute myeloid leukemia, so the T cells may come from the graft donor. V gene TRBV20-1 combines with J gene TRBJ2-5, with D perhaps being TRBD1 or TRBD2 (5 bases each). The source material was PBMCs, mostly from graft donor cells, sampled 360 days after TCRalphabeta/CD19-depleted stem cell transplant. CDR3 in amino acids: CSARGSRDGQETQYF. Here the CDR3 DNA reads TGCAGTGCTAGAGGATCTAGGGACGGGCAAGAGACCCAGTACTTC.